This T cell receptor (beta chain) was identified in a study of blood T cells in healthy people across ages. As for this clonotype: Its antigen is not known.

The use of a sample-barcoded 5' primer and a J-beta primer mix characterized a second PCR of about 7 to 12 cycles. TCRdb reanalysed the 5' RACE reads using MiXCR and keeps one entry per CDR3 protein. Of some 710,000 distinct CDR3 sequences in the sample, approximately 22% were seen once. Study-wide results and limits: Higher diversity and more naive CD4+ cells were features of long-lived donors, compared to aged donors. Investigators treated diversity estimates from one million T cells as underestimates. While age rose, TCR beta diversity per million T cells dropped in a roughly linear way.

Specimen: blood. This TCR was sampled from a man between 70 and 80 years old in good health.

The CDR3 loop is CASSGSGTSGYNEQFF. CDR3 DNA: TGTGCCAGCAGCGGGAGTGGGACTAGCGGATACAATGAGCAGTTCTTC. V is TRBV12-3 or TRBV12-4 and J is TRBJ2-1, with 11 bases lining up with TRBD2. V shed 6 bases and J 4 bases; nucleotides not matched to a gene: 8. This CDR3 has 16 residues.